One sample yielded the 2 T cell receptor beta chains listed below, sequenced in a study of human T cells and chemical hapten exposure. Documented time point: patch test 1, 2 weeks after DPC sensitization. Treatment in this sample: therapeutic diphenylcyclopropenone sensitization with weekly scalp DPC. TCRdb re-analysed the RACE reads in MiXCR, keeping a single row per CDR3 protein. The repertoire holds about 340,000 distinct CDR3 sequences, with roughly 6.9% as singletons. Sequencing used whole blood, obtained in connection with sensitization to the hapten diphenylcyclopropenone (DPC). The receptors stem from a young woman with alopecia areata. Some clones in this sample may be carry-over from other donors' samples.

The CDR3 protein is CASSDARGPSGVQFF. The CDR3 coding sequence is TGTGCCAGCAGTGACGCGAGAGGCCCCTCAGGTGTGCAGTTCTTC. V gene TRBV6-4 combines with J gene TRBJ2-1; D not resolved. This CDR3 is 15 amino acids long. Trimming stripped 2 bases from V and 12 bases from J, with 20 bases between. CDR1 and CDR2 (germline): MRHNA, SNTAGT.

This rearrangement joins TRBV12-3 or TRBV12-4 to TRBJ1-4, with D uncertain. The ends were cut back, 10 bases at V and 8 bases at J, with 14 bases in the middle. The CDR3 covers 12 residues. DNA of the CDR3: TGTGCCACCCGAGGAGGGCAGGAAAAACTGTTTTTT. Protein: CATRGGQEKLFF.